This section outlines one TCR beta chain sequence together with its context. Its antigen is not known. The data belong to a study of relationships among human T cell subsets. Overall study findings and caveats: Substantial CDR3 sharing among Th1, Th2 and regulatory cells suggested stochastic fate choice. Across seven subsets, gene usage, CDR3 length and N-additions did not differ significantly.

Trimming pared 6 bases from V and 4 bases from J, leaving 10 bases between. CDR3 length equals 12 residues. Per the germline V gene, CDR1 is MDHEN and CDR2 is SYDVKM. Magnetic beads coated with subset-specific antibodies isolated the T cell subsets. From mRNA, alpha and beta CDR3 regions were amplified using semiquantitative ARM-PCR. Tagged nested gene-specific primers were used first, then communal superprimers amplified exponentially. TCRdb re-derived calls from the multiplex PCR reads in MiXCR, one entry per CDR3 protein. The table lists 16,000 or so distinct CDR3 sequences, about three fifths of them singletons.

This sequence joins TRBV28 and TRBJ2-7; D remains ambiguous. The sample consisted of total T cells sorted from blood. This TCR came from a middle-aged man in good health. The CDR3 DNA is TGTGCCAGCAGCGCCGCCCGGTACGAGCAGTACTTC. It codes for CASSAARYEQYF.